The rows below give T cell receptor beta chains drawn from one sample of a study of T cell responses to AZD1222 COVID-19 vaccine. Clones were read by immunoSEQ multiplex PCR, and TCRdb kept only the in-frame ones, dropping some. Of about 150,000 clones detected, 88% appear once; the ten largest clones hold just under 7%. Sample: peripheral blood, taken after recovery from COVID-19. These receptors were collected from an adult who had recovered from COVID-19. Each CDR3 is given with its conserved first and last residue. The D gene is left open where the match is weak. Part of the rows lack a size; the others show once, few, many or a class for expanded clones.

d_call	v_call	j_call	clone_size	cdr3_aa	cdr3_nt
.	TRBV6-2/TRBV6-3	TRBJ2-5	.	CASSSASKGVQETQYF	TGTGCCAGCAGTTCGGCTAGTAAGGGGGTCCAAGAGACCCAGTACTTC
.	TRBV3-1/TRBV3-2	TRBJ1-2	.	CASSRVRGGLDGYTF	TGTGCCAGCAGCCGAGTTAGGGGGGGGTTGGATGGCTACACCTTC
.	TRBV4-2	TRBJ1-1	.	CASSPDTLNTEAFF	TGTGCCAGCAGCCCGGACACCCTGAACACTGAAGCTTTCTTT
.	TRBV28	TRBJ1-5	.	CASKDTLSNQPQHF	TGTGCCAGCAAGGACACACTGAGCAATCAGCCCCAGCATTTT
TRBD2	TRBV28	TRBJ2-7	.	CASRGTSGSEYEQYF	TGTGCCAGCAGGGGGACTAGCGGGAGTGAGTACGAGCAGTACTTC
.	TRBV28	TRBJ2-7	.	CASSRFRDTPYF	TGTGCCAGCAGCCGTTTCCGGGACACACCGTACTTC
.	TRBV28	TRBJ2-6	.	CASSLIQTGANVLTF	TGTGCCAGCAGTTTAATCCAGACTGGGGCCAACGTCCTGACTTTC
TRBD2	TRBV9	TRBJ2-3	.	CASSVQAGGQVRADTQYF	TGTGCCAGCAGCGTCCAAGCGGGGGGGCAAGTTAGGGCAGATACGCAGTATTTT
.	TRBV5-1	TRBJ1-2	.	CASSLAGSEGYTF	TGCGCCAGCAGCTTGGCGGGGTCTGAGGGCTACACCTTC
.	TRBV3-1/TRBV3-2	TRBJ2-3	.	CASSSQGPDTQYF	TGTGCCAGCAGCTCTCAGGGACCAGATACGCAGTATTTT
.	TRBV19	TRBJ2-1	once	CASTSDRGYEQFF	.
TRBD2	TRBV7-2	TRBJ2-1	.	CASSLVTSGYNEQFF	TGTGCCAGCAGCTTAGTTACTAGCGGATACAATGAGCAGTTCTTC
TRBD1	TRBV27	TRBJ1-6	.	CASSSPDRVGLRAPLHF	TGTGCCAGCAGTTCCCCGGACAGGGTGGGCCTTCGTGCACCCCTCCACTTT
.	TRBV3-1/TRBV3-2	TRBJ2-2	.	CASSQDGPPAGELFF	TGTGCCAGCAGCCAAGATGGCCCTCCGGCCGGGGAGCTGTTTTTT